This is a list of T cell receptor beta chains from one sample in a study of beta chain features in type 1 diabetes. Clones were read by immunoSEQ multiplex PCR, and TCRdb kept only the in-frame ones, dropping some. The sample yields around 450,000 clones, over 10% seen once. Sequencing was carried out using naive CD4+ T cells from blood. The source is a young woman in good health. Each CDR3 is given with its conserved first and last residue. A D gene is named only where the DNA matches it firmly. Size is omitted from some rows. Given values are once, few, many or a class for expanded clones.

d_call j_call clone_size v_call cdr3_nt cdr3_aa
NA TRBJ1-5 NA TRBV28 TGTGCCAGCAGCCCCGGGCACCTAAATCAGCCCCAGCATTTT CASSPGHLNQPQHF
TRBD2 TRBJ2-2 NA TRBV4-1 TGCGCCAGCAGATCAACCACTAGCGGGGGTAACACCGGGGAGCTGTTTTTT CASRSTTSGGNTGELFF
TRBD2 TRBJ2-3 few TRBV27 TGTGCCAGCAGTTTAGTGACTAGCGGGGATACGCAGTATTTT CASSLVTSGDTQYF
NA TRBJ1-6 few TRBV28 TGTGCCAGCAGTTTTCTTTCACCCCTCCACTTT CASSFLSPLHF
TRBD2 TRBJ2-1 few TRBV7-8 TGTGCCAGCAGACAAAAGCGGGGGGGCCGCAATGAGCAGTTCTTC CASRQKRGGRNEQFF
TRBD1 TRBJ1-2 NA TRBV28 TGTGCCAGCAGTCCAGCCGGGACAGGGCCCTATGGCTACACCTTC CASSPAGTGPYGYTF
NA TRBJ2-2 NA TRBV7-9 TGTGCCAGCAGCTTACGGTCTGGCGCCGGGGAGCTGTTTTTT CASSLRSGAGELFF
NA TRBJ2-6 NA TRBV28 TGTGCCAGCAGTTCCCCGCCGGTCTCTGGGGCCAACGTCCTGACTTTC CASSSPPVSGANVLTF
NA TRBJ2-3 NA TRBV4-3 TGCGCCAGCAGCCAAACCGGAGGGCCGGGTACGCAGTATTTT CASSQTGGPGTQYF
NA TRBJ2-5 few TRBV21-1 TGTGCCAGCAACGGACTAGCGGGGGGCCGGGAGACCCAGTACTTC CASNGLAGGRETQYF
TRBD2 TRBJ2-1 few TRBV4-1 TGCGCCAGCAGCATCCAGCCAGGGACTAGCGGGAGAGACCAGCAGTTCTTC CASSIQPGTSGRDQQFF
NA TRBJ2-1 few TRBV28 TGTGCCAGCAGCTACGGGGGTTCATACAATGAGCAGTTCTTC CASSYGGSYNEQFF
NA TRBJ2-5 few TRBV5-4 TGTGCCAGCAGCTTGGGACCGGAAGAGACCCAGTACTTC CASSLGPEETQYF
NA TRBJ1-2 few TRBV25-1 TGTGCCAGCAGTGACCCAGGAGGGTGGGATGGCTACACCTTC CASSDPGGWDGYTF
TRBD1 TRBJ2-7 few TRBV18 TGTGCCAGCTCCTGGGACAGGACCTCCTACGAGCAGTACTTC CASSWDRTSYEQYF
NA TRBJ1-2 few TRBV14 TGTGCCAGCAGCCAAGGGAAGAACTATGGCTACACCTTC CASSQGKNYGYTF
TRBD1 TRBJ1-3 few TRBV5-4 TGTGCCAGCAGCTTGGAGGACAGGGGAGGGCCTGGAAACACCATATATTTT CASSLEDRGGPGNTIYF
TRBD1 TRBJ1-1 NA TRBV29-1 TGCAGCGTTAGGACAGGGGTGAACACTGAAGCTTTCTTT CSVRTGVNTEAFF
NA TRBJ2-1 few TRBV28 TGTGCCAGCAGTTCCCTGGAATACAATGAGCAGTTCTTC CASSSLEYNEQFF
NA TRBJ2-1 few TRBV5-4 TGTGCCAGCAGCGCAGGGATTACCGACTACAATGAGCAGTTCTTC CASSAGITDYNEQFF
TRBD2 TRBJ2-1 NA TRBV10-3 TGTGCCATCAGTGAATTCTCGGGAGGGGTAAATGAGCAGTTCTTC CAISEFSGGVNEQFF
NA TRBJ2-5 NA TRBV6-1 TGTGCCAGCAGCAGGGTTGATGAGACCCAGTACTTC CASSRVDETQYF
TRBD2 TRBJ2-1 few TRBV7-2 TGTGCCAGCAGCTTAGAAAATTGGCGGGGGGGCCTGGATCGGTTCTTC CASSLENWRGGLDRFF
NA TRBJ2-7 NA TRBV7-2 TGTGCCAGCACCCCCAGGGTCCTCGGCCACGAGCAGTACTTC CASTPRVLGHEQYF
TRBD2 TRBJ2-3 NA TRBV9 TGTGCCAGCAGCGTAGCGGGGGGGGTCACAGATACGCAGTATTTT CASSVAGGVTDTQYF
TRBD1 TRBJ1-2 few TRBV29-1 TGCAGCGTTTGTGGGACAGGGGGCGATAACTATGGCTACACCTTC CSVCGTGGDNYGYTF
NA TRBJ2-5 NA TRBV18 TGTGCCAGCTCACCAGCTGCCAACCAAGAGACCCAGTACTTC CASSPAANQETQYF
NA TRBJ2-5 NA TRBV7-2 TGTGCCAGCAGCTTAGCTGGACTGAACGAGGAGACCCAGTACTTC CASSLAGLNEETQYF
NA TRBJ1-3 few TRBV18 TGTGCCAGCTCACCGACGGAGACAAACACCATATATTTT CASSPTETNTIYF